This TCR beta chain comes out of a study of blood T cell repertoires in COVID-19. Study information: Sites across the United States, Italy and Spain contributed samples from acute and convalescent COVID-19.

Per the original data handling: Nucleated cell number was recorded as an estimate derived from reference gene primer amplification. Method: immunoSEQ multiplex PCR; TCRdb's copy keeps in-frame clones and lacks some. V and J calls plus clone size are reproduced from that table; the DNA served to infer D and trimming. The sample records tens of thousands of clones, 70% to 75% being singletons. CDR1 LNHDA and CDR2 SQIVND come from the germline V gene (reference sequence). Trimming pared 3 bases from V and 1 base from J, leaving 6 bases between. The CDR3 runs 13 residues. Sequenced sample: peripheral blood. The chain carries TRBV19 and TRBJ1-1; D is unresolved. This receptor was obtained from a man aged 50-60 years with active or convalescent COVID-19. CDR3 nucleotides: TGTGCCAGTAGTATTTCGGGGAACACTGAAGCTTTCTTT. This sequence encodes CASSISGNTEAFF.